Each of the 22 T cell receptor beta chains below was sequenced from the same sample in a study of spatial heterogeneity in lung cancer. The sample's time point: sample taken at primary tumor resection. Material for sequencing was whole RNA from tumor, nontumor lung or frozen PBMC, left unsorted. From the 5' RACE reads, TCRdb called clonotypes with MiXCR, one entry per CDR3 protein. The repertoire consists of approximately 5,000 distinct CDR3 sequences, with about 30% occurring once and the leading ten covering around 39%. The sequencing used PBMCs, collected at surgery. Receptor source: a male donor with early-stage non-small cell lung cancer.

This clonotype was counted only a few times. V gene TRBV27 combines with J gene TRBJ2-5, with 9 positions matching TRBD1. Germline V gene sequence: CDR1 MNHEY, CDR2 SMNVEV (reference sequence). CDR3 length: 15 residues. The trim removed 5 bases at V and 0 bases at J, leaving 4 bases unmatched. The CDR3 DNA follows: TGTGCCAGCAGTCCTGGACAGGGGTACCAAGAGACCCAGTACTTC. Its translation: CASSPGQGYQETQYF.

CDR3 in amino acids: CASTDVGMHEKLFF. Written as DNA, the CDR3 is TGTGCCAGCACCGATGTCGGGATGCATGAAAAACTGTTTTTT. This sequence joins TRBV7-9 and TRBJ1-4, with D uncertain. V was clipped by 7 bases and J by 6 bases, with 15 bases between them. The CDR3 sequence is 14 residues long. From germline, CDR1 is SEHNR and CDR2 FQNEAQ (reference sequence).

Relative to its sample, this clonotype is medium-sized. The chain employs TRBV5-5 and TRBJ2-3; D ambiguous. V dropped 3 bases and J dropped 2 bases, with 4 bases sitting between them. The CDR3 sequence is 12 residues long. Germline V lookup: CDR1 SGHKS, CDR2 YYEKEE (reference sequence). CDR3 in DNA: TGTGCCAGCAGCTCCGACACAGATACGCAGTATTTT. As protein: CASSSDTDTQYF.

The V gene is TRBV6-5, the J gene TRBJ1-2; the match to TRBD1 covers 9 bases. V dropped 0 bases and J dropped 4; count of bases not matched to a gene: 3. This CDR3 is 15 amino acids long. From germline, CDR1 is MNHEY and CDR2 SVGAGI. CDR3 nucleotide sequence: TGTGCCAGCAGTTACTCGACGGGACAGGGCTATGGCTACACCTTC. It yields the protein CASSYSTGQGYGYTF.

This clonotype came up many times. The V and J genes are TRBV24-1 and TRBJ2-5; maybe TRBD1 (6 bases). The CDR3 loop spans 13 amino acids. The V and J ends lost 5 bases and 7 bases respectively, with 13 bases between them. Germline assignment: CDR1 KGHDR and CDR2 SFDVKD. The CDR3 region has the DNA TGTGCCACCAGTGGATGGGGGCGAGGGACCCAGTACTTC. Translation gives CATSGWGRGTQYF.

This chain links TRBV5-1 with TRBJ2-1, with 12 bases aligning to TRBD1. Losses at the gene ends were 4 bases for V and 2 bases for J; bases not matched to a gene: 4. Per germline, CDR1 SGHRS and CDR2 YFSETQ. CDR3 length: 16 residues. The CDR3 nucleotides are TGCGCCAGCAGCCCCGGGACAGGGGGCCCCTACAATGAGCAGTTCTTC. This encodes CASSPGTGGPYNEQFF.

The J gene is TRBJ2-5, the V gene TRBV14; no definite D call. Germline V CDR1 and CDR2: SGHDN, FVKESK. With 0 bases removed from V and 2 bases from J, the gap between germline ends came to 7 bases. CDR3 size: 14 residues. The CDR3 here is CASSQDLVQETQYF. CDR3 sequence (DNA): TGTGCCAGCAGCCAAGACCTGGTACAAGAGACCCAGTACTTC. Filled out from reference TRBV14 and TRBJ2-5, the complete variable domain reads EAGVTQFPSHSVIEKGQTVTLRCDPISGHDNLYWYRRVMGKEIKFLLHFVKESKQDESGMPNNRFLAERTGGTYSTLKVQPAELEDSGVYFCASSQDLVQETQYFGPGTRLLVL.

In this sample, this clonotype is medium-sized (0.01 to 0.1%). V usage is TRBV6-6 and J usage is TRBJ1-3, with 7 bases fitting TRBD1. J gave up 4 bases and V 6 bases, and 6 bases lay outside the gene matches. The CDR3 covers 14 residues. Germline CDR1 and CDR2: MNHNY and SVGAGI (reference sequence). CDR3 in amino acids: CASRLQGPGNTIYF. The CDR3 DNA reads TGTGCCAGCAGGCTACAGGGGCCCGGAAACACCATATATTTT.

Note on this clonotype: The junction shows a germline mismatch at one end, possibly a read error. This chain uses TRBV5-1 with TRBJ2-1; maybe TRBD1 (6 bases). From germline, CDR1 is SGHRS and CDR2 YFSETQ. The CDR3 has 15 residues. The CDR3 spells CASSPSGTSNNEQSF. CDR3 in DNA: TGCGCCAGCAGCCCGTCCGGGACATCGAACAATGAGCAGTCCTTC.

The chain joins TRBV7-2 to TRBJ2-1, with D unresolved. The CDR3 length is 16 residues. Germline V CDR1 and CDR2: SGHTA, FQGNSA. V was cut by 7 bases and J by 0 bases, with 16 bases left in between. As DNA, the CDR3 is TGTGCCAGCACCACCGTGAGAATCCTCTCCTACAATGAGCAGTTCTTC. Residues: CASTTVRILSYNEQFF.

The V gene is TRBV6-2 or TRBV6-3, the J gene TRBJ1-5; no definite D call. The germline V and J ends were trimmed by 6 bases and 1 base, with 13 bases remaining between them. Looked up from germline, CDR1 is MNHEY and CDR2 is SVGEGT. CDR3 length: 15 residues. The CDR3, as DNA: TGTGCCAGCAGCCCTGCCGGGAAGAGCAATCAGCCCCAGCATTTT. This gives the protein CASSPAGKSNQPQHF.

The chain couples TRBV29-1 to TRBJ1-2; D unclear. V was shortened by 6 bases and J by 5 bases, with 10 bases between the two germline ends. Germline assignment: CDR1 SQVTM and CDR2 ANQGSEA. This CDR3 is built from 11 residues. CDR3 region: CSVWQNYGYTF. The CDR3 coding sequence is TGCAGCGTCTGGCAGAATTATGGCTACACCTTC. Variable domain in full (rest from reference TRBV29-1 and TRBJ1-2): SAVISQKPSRDICQRGTSLTIQCQVDSQVTMMFWYRQQPGQSLTLIATANQGSEATYESGFVIDKFPISRPNLTFSTLTVSNMSPEDSSIYLCSVWQNYGYTFGSGTRLTVV.

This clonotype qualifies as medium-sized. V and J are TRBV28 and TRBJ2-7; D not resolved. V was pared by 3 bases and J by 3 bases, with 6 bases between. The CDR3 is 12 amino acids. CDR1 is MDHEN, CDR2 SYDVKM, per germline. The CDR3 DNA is TGTGCCAGCAGTTTTCAAAACTACGAGCAGTACTTC. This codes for CASSFQNYEQYF.

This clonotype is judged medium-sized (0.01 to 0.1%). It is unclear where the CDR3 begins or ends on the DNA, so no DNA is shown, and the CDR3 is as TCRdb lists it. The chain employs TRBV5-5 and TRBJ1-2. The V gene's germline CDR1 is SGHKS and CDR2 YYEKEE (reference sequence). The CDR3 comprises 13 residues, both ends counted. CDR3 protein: CASSPLPWGTGTF.

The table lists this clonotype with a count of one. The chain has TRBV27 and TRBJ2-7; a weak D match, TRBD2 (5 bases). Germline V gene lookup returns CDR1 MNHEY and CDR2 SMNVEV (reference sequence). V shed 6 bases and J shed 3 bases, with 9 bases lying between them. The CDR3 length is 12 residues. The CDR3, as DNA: TGTGCCAGCAGCGACGGGATCTACGAGCAGTACTTC. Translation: CASSDGIYEQYF.

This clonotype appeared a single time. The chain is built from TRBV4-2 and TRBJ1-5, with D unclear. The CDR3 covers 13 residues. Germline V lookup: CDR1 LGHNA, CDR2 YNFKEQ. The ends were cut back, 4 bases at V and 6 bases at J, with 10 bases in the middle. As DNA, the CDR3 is TGTGCCAGCAGCCCCGATGCTGGTCAGCCCCAGCATTTT. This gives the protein CASSPDAGQPQHF.

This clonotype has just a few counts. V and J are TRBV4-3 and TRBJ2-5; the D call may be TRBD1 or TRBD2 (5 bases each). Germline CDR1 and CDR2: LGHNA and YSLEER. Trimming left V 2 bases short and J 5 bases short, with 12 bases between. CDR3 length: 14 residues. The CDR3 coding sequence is TGCGCCAGCAGCCAACTGGGGGTGGCGGAGACCCAGTACTTC. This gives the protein CASSQLGVAETQYF.

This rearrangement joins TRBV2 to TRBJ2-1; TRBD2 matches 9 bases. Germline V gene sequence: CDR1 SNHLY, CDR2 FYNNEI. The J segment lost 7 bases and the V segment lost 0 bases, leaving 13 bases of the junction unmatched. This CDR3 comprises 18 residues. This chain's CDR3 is CASSEALLSGSAQNEQFF. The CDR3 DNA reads TGTGCCAGCAGTGAAGCGCTTCTTAGCGGGAGTGCGCAGAATGAGCAGTTCTTC.

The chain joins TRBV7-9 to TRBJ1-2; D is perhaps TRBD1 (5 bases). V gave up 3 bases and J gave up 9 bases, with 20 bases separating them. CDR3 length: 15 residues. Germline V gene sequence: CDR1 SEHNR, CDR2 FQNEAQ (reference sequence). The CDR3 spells CASSFDRAGIYRYTF. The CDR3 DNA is TGTGCCAGCAGCTTCGATAGGGCAGGGATTTATCGCTACACCTTC.

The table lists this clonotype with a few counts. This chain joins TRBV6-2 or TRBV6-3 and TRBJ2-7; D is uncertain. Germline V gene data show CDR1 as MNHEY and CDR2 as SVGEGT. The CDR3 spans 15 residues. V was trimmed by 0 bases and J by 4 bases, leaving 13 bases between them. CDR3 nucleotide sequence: TGTGCCAGCAGTTACTCGACCAGCACCATGTACGAGCAGTACTTC. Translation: CASSYSTSTMYEQYF.

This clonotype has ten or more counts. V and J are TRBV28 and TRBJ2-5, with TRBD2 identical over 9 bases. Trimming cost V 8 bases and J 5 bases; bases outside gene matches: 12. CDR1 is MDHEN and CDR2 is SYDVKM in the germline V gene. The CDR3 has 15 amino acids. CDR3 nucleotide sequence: TGTGCCAGCCCCCCGGCTAGCGGGGTAATGGAGACCCAGTACTTC. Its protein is CASPPASGVMETQYF. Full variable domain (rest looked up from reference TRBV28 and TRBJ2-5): DVKVTQSSRYLVKRTGEKVFLECVQDMDHENMFWYRQDPGLGLRLIYFSYDVKMKEKGDIPEGYSVSREKKERFSLILESASTNQTSMYLCASPPASGVMETQYFGPGTRLLVL.

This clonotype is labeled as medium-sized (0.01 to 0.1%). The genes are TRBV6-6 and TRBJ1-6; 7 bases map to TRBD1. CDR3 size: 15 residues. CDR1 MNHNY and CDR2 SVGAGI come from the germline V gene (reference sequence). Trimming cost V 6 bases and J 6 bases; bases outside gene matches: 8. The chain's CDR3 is CASSLRDSPNSPLHF. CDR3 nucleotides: TGTGCCAGCAGCCTTCGGGACAGTCCTAATTCACCCCTCCACTTT.